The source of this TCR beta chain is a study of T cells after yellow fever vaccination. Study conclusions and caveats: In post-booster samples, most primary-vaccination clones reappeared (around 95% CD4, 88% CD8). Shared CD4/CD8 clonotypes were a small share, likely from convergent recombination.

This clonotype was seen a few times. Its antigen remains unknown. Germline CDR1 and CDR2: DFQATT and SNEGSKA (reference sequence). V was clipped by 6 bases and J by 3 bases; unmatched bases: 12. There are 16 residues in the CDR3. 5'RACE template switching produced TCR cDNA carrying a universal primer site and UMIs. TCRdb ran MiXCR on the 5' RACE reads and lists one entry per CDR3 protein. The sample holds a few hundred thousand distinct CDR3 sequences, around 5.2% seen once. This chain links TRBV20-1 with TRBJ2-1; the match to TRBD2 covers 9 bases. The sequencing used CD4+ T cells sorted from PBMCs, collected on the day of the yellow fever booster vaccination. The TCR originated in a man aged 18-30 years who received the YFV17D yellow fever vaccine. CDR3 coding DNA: TGCAGTGCGGCCAAACCATTAGCGGGGGACTACAATGAGCAGTTCTTC. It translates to CSAAKPLAGDYNEQFF.